These 8 T cell receptor beta chains originate from one sample sequenced in a study of blood T cell repertoires in COVID-19. Method: immunoSEQ multiplex PCR; TCRdb's copy keeps in-frame clones and lacks some. The sample has around 280,000 clones; under 90% are singletons. The sample consisted of PBMCs or T cells enriched from blood (not recorded which). The receptor source for this set is a woman aged 40 to 50 who had recovered from COVID-19.

This clone appeared once. The rearrangement joins TRBV6-5 to TRBJ1-1, with 9 bases lining up with TRBD1. The CDR3 spans 14 residues. J lost 5 bases, V lost 6 bases, and 7 bases had no gene match. Germline CDR1 MNHEY, CDR2 SVGAGI. The CDR3 loop reads CASSAQGAGTEAFF. The CDR3 nucleotides read TGTGCCAGCAGCGCACAGGGGGCGGGAACTGAAGCTTTCTTT.

The rearrangement joins TRBV19 to TRBJ1-1; D unresolved. V lost 7 bases and J lost 0, with 9 bases in between. CDR3 length: 13 amino acids. Germline CDR1 is LNHDA and CDR2 is SQIVND (reference sequence). As DNA, the CDR3 is TGTGCCAGTATTGAGGCCCTGAACACTGAAGCTTTCTTT. The encoded protein is CASIEALNTEAFF.

The rearrangement uses TRBV4-1 and TRBJ1-1; D might be TRBD1 (5 bases). The CDR3 runs 14 residues. Germline V gene data show CDR1 as MGHRA and CDR2 as YSYEKL. Trimming pared 2 bases from V and 4 bases from J, leaving 11 bases between. The CDR3 sequence is CASSQPGGSTEAFF. The CDR3 nucleotides read TGCGCCAGCAGCCAACCCGGGGGGTCCACTGAAGCTTTCTTT.

The genes are TRBV7-8 and TRBJ1-2; D is possibly TRBD1 (5 bases). V dropped 0 bases and J dropped 0 bases, with 8 bases sitting between them. The CDR3 spans 15 residues. Per the germline V gene, CDR1 is SGHVS and CDR2 is FQNEAQ. The CDR3 DNA reads TGTGCCAGCAGCTTAGCAAGGGGAACTAACTATGGCTACACCTTC. Its protein is CASSLARGTNYGYTF.

The rearrangement uses TRBV6-2 or TRBV6-3 and TRBJ1-1, with unresolved D. Trimming shortened V by 2 bases and J by 5 bases, and 6 bases separated the two germline ends. Looked up from germline, CDR1 is MNHEY and CDR2 is SVGEGT. The CDR3 has 12 residues. CDR3 nucleotides: TGTGCCAGCAGTTACGTCCGGACTGAAGCTTTCTTT. Amino acids: CASSYVRTEAFF.

V and J are TRBV5-8 and TRBJ1-5; tentatively, D is TRBD1 (6 bases). The CDR3 is 16 amino acids. From germline, CDR1 is SGHTS and CDR2 YDEGEE. V gave up 0 bases and J gave up 1 base, with 11 bases separating them. The CDR3 DNA reads as TGTGCCAGCAGCTTGGGGGGACACTTCAGCAATCAGCCCCAGCATTTT. It yields the protein CASSLGGHFSNQPQHF.

The chain links TRBV2 to TRBJ2-1; D remains ambiguous. The germline V and J ends were trimmed by 10 bases and 4 bases, with 8 bases remaining between them. The CDR3 sequence is 11 residues long. CDR1 is SNHLY, CDR2 FYNNEI, per germline. This chain's CDR3 is CATQNYNEQFF. Written as DNA, the CDR3 is TGTGCCACCCAGAATTACAATGAGCAGTTCTTC.

This chain uses TRBV27 with TRBJ2-7, with D tentatively TRBD1 (8 bases). The CDR3 consists of 15 residues. V gave up 7 bases and J gave up 1 base, with 17 bases separating them. Germline V gives CDR1 MNHEY, CDR2 SMNVEV (reference sequence). Here the CDR3 DNA reads TGTGCCAGCACTTCTGGACAGGGAGGGTCCTACGAGCAGTACTTC. Its translation is CASTSGQGGSYEQYF.